This TCR beta chain was obtained from a study of cytomegalovirus exposure and HLA in healthy donors. Use of 60 Vbeta and 13 Jbeta primers characterized the PCR. Measured with immunoSEQ multiplex PCR; TCRdb has only the in-frame clones, and not every one. The data show about 140,000 clones, roughly 10% seen once. This clone showed up just once. This CDR3 spans 12 amino acids. Germline CDR1 reads ENHRY; CDR2 reads SYGVKD. Between the trimmed V and J ends, which lost 10 bases and 4 bases, there was a span of 13 bases. The sample consisted of PBMCs. The TCR originated in a male donor in good health and CMV-seronegative. The chain couples TRBV10-3 to TRBJ2-5, with D uncertain. The CDR3 spells CASATSIETQYF. CDR3 in DNA: TGTGCCAGCGCAACCTCTATAGAGACCCAGTACTTC.